This TCR beta chain came from a study of T cells in Graves' hyperthyroidism and ophthalmopathy. Inclusion characteristics of ophthalmopathy patients comprised a Clinical Activity Score of at least 3, a NOSPECS grade of at least 4, and duration under 3 months. TCR beta CDR3 regions were amplified from RNA transcripts. The TCR CDR3 first-round RT-PCR relied on the HTBI primer set. TCRdb used MiXCR to reprocess the multiplex PCR reads, holding one entry per CDR3 protein. This sample has a few hundred thousand distinct CDR3 sequences, with roughly 14% found just once. The CDR3 is 16 amino acids. Germline CDR1 LNHNV, CDR2 YYDKDF (reference sequence). After removal of 8 bases from V and 7 bases from J, the junction contained 16 bases not matched to a gene. At least ten counts were recorded for this clonotype.

The sequence was collected from a woman between 25 and 40 years old with Graves' ophthalmopathy. The chain couples TRBV15 to TRBJ2-5; 10 positions match TRBD2. Sequences were obtained from blood. The DNA for the CDR3 is TGTGCCACCCTCCGGGATGGAGCGGGGGGGCAGGGGACCCAGTACTTC. Amino acids: CATLRDGAGGQGTQYF.